This T cell receptor beta chain was found in a study of metastatic and nonmetastatic thyroid tumors. Study-wide background: Repertoire data that came from the blood and tumor or nodule tissue of malignant and benign thyroid patients were compared.

Via MiXCR, TCRdb re-called the PCR reads. The sample yields some 15,000 clones, roughly 23% seen once. Patients had received no treatment of any kind before thyroid surgery. Whole-study results and caveats: As reported, TCR beta diversity in blood and tumor was significantly higher in malignant thyroid tumors than in benign nodules.

The CDR3 spans 16 residues. Germline V gives CDR1 DFQATT, CDR2 SNEGSKA (reference sequence). V was trimmed by 6 bases and J by 1 base, leaving 21 bases between them. This clone was counted once. Antigen unknown. The sample comprised adjacent normal tissue. This sequence originates from a female donor with papillary thyroid cancer or a benign thyroid nodule (not recorded which). Some clones in this sample may be carry-over from other donors' samples. This chain connects TRBV20-1 to TRBJ1-2; D is possibly TRBD1 (6 bases). For the CDR3, the DNA is TGCAGTGCCTCCCGAGGGGGGATACAGAATAACTATGGCTACACCTTC. This codes for CSASRGGIQNNYGYTF.